The 10 T cell receptor beta chains below were found in one sample sequenced in a study of follicular helper T cells after annual influenza vaccination. Produced via immunoSEQ multiplex PCR; TCRdb's table is partial and in-frame only. The sample consists of about 11,000 clones, roughly four fifths of them appearing once. Time point defined: 2014-2015 season, pre-vaccination. The sequencing used CXCR5- memory CD4+ T cells sorted from blood, collected on the day of influenza vaccination. The receptors derive from an adult who received the influenza vaccine.

V gene TRBV30 combines with J gene TRBJ2-7; 7 nucleotides agree with TRBD1. Germline-derived CDR1 and CDR2 are GTSNPN and SVGIG (reference sequence). Germline trimming cut 5 bases from V and 4 bases from J; bases unmatched to any gene: 11. There are 14 residues in the CDR3. The CDR3, as DNA: TGTGCCTGGGGCCCCCAATACAGGGGTTACGAGCAGTACTTC. This codes for CAWGPQYRGYEQYF.

The chain combines TRBV11-3 with TRBJ1-4; D is undetermined. The CDR3 has 15 residues. V gave up 5 bases and J gave up 0 bases, with 10 bases separating them. Germline CDR1 reads SGHNT; CDR2 reads YENEEA. The CDR3 spells CASSPVAATNEKLFF. The CDR3 coding sequence is TGTGCCAGCAGCCCAGTGGCCGCAACTAATGAAAAACTGTTTTTT.

The rearrangement uses TRBV4-3 and TRBJ2-7; no clear D. Germline V gene data show CDR1 as LGHNA and CDR2 as YSLEER. CDR3 length: 14 amino acids. Trimming stripped 0 bases from V and 4 bases from J, with 10 bases between. The CDR3 loop is CASSQDVGSYEQYF. The DNA of the CDR3 is TGCGCCAGCAGCCAAGATGTCGGTTCATACGAGCAGTACTTC.

The chain recombines TRBV6-6 with TRBJ2-7; 7 bases are shared with TRBD1. In germline, CDR1 is MNHNY, CDR2 SVGAGI (reference sequence). V was clipped by 7 bases and J by 5 bases; unmatched bases: 11. This CDR3 has 14 residues. The chain's CDR3 is CASTITGAWDEQYF. In DNA form, the CDR3 reads TGTGCCAGCACTATTACAGGGGCGTGGGACGAGCAGTACTTC.

The chain has TRBV7-2 and TRBJ1-6, with 7 bases aligning to TRBD1. The germline V gene has CDR1 SGHTA and CDR2 FQGNSA. The CDR3 has 15 amino acids. The J segment lost 8 bases and the V segment lost 5 bases, leaving 9 bases of the junction unmatched. The CDR3 DNA reads TGTGCCAGCAGCCGAAACAGGGGAGGGGATTCACCCCTCCACTTT. Amino acids: CASSRNRGGDSPLHF. Looking up the rest from reference TRBV7-2 and TRBJ1-6 gives the full variable domain: GAGVSQSPSNKVTEKGKDVELRCDPISGHTALYWYRQSLGQGLEFLIYFQGNSAPDKSGLPSDRFSAERTGGSVSTLTIQRTQQEDSAVYLCASSRNRGGDSPLHFGNGTRLTVT.

This clone was found once. The chain couples TRBV30 to TRBJ1-5; no reliable D call. V gave up 0 bases and J gave up 0 bases, with 6 bases separating them. Germline CDR1 and CDR2: GTSNPN and SVGIG (reference sequence). This CDR3 has 14 residues. CDR3 nucleotides: TGTGCCTGGAGTGTGGGCGGTAGCAATCAGCCCCAGCATTTT. This encodes CAWSVGGSNQPQHF.

The chain couples TRBV4-3 to TRBJ1-5; D perhaps matches TRBD1 (5 bases). CDR1 LGHNA and CDR2 YSLEER come from the germline V gene. Trimming stripped 7 bases from V and 6 bases from J, with 19 bases between. This CDR3 is built from 15 residues. DNA for the CDR3: TGCGCCAGCACCTCTTGGGCTGGGGGTATTCAGCCCCAGCATTTT. It codes for CASTSWAGGIQPQHF.

The chain links TRBV11-3 to TRBJ2-1; 9 bases are shared with TRBD1. With 0 bases clipped from V and 5 bases from J, the junction kept 2 bases outside the gene matches. There are 15 residues in the CDR3. Germline V lookup: CDR1 SGHNT, CDR2 YENEEA. The CDR3 DNA follows: TGTGCCAGCAGCTTAGATGGGACAGGGAACAATGAGCAGTTCTTC. Residues: CASSLDGTGNNEQFF.

The chain employs TRBV5-6 and TRBJ2-1, with D possibly TRBD1 on 6 matching bases. The CDR3 consists of 13 residues. V dropped 4 bases and J dropped 5 bases, with 10 bases sitting between them. The germline V gene has CDR1 SGHDT and CDR2 YYEEEE. Here the CDR3 reads CASSLDSHNEQFF. CDR3 nucleotides: TGTGCCAGCAGCCTGGACAGCCACAATGAGCAGTTCTTC.

This clone appeared once. The chain is built from TRBV4-2 and TRBJ2-3; D gene unclear. Trimming shortened V by 0 bases and J by 2 bases, and 15 bases separated the two germline ends. CDR1 and CDR2 (germline): LGHNA, YNFKEQ. The CDR3 has 17 residues. The DNA of the CDR3 is TGTGCCAGCAGCCAAGATGTCACTACACGGGCCACAGATACGCAGTATTTT. Translated: CASSQDVTTRATDTQYF.